Shown below are 2 T cell receptor beta chains from a single sample sequenced in a study of T cell responses to AZD1222 COVID-19 vaccine. Using immunoSEQ multiplex PCR, the repertoire was profiled, and TCRdb retains in-frame clones only, with some absent. The sample contains 150,000 to 200,000 clones, approximately 94% of which appear only once. The source material was peripheral blood, sampled 28 days after the second AZD1222 dose. All receptors come from an adult who received the AZD1222 COVID-19 vaccine.

This clone was seen more than once but under ten times. This chain joins TRBV25-1 and TRBJ2-7; the D is unclear. CDR1 is MGHDK, CDR2 SYGVNS, per germline. The CDR3 runs to 12 residues. The V and J ends lost 6 bases and 0 bases respectively, with 6 bases between them. CDR3 sequence reads: CASRGFSYEQYF. In DNA form, the CDR3 reads TGTGCCAGCAGGGGGTTCTCCTACGAGCAGTACTTC.

The J gene is TRBJ2-5, the V gene TRBV6-5; possible D gene TRBD2, 7 bases. The V end was cut by 7 bases, the J end by 2 bases, with 11 bases between. The CDR3 consists of 13 residues. Germline V gives CDR1 MNHEY, CDR2 SVGAGI. The chain's CDR3 is CASTAGAQETQYF. CDR3 DNA: TGTGCCAGCACGGCGGGGGCTCAAGAGACCCAGTACTTC.